This is a list of T cell receptor beta chains from one sample in a study of T cell responses to AZD1222 COVID-19 vaccine. Clones were sequenced by immunoSEQ multiplex PCR, and TCRdb holds only the in-frame ones, with some missing. The table has about 120,000 clones, around 90% seen once. Specimen: peripheral blood, collected 28 days after the second AZD1222 dose. Receptors were obtained from an adult who received the AZD1222 COVID-19 vaccine. The CDR3 runs from the conserved cysteine through the conserved F or W.

V gene	J gene	CDR3 protein
TRBV9	TRBJ1-2	CASTQEQGGNYGYTF
TRBV28	TRBJ1-2	CATSLRETYGYTF
TRBV18	TRBJ2-5	CASSSGLQETQYF
TRBV11-1	TRBJ2-5	CASSLVPGGETQYF
TRBV19	TRBJ2-7	CASSIGQLPAYEQYF
TRBV4-3	TRBJ1-1	CASSQMANTEAFF
TRBV28	TRBJ1-4	CASSLWGRLATNEKLFF
TRBV18	TRBJ2-2	CASSLLTPGQGSGELFF
TRBV5-5	TRBJ1-3	CASSLAGGQETGNTIYF
TRBV9	TRBJ2-2	CASSVDGGDTGELFF
TRBV7-2	TRBJ1-2	CASSQGQGGHYGYTF
TRBV11-3	TRBJ1-3	CASSPGTAGNTIYF
TRBV3-1/TRBV3-2	TRBJ1-1	CASSQVAGRVTEAFF
TRBV3-1/TRBV3-2	TRBJ2-3	CASSQAPRDTQYF
TRBV5-1	TRBJ2-3	CASSLVTGGEDTQYF
TRBV7-2	TRBJ1-5	CASSLEGAGQPQHF
TRBV7-8	TRBJ2-7	CASSLVSGTYEQYF
TRBV12-3/TRBV12-4	TRBJ1-2	CASSFNRYGYTF
TRBV5-1	TRBJ1-4	CASSFQGVNEKLFF
TRBV7-8	TRBJ1-2	CASSLAVGTGGIYGYTF
TRBV11-3	TRBJ2-1	CASSPGLAELNEQFF
TRBV20-1	TRBJ2-3	CSASGDPSVADTQYF
TRBV7-3	TRBJ1-1	CASSLQGPGTPYTEAFF
TRBV24-1	TRBJ2-3	CATSESDTQYF
TRBV7-9	TRBJ1-5	CASGKSGNQPQHF
TRBV7-2	TRBJ1-6	CASRLFWGDSPLHF
TRBV7-9	TRBJ1-5	CASREPSVRSNQPQHF
TRBV5-4	TRBJ1-2	CASSIGTGAGYTF
TRBV19	TRBJ1-4	CASKRQPETNEKLFF
TRBV19	TRBJ2-5	CASSMTAQETQYF
TRBV2	TRBJ1-6	CASTWTQTGNSPLHF
TRBV6-2/TRBV6-3	TRBJ2-3	CASSYSILMGDTQYF
TRBV5-6	TRBJ1-5	CASSLAAGQGGQPQHF
TRBV2	TRBJ1-1	CASSEGGTVIEAFF
TRBV5-4	TRBJ2-1	CASSFDSEQFF
TRBV7-2	TRBJ1-4	CASSPQPLNEKLFF
TRBV5-1	TRBJ1-2	CASSFFGQGFSYGYTF
TRBV27	TRBJ1-5	CASSPRGEGGNQPQHF
TRBV9	TRBJ1-2	CASSVVGQHVYTF
TRBV5-8	TRBJ1-5	CASRPRGGVQPQHF
TRBV7-3	TRBJ2-2	CASSRATGVNTGELFF
TRBV5-1	TRBJ1-6	CASSASTGTRSLHF
TRBV7-9	TRBJ1-3	CASSSGVGNTIYF
TRBV19	TRBJ1-1	CASSQQPLTEAFF
TRBV5-1	TRBJ2-3	CASSLGPSQDTQYF
TRBV11-1	TRBJ2-7	CASRLRWGYEQYF
TRBV5-5	TRBJ1-1	CASSLVRGRAEAFF
TRBV6-5	TRBJ1-1	CASSNGGTADTEAFF
TRBV12-3/TRBV12-4	TRBJ2-3	CASSFMRGGTQYF
TRBV11-3	TRBJ1-2	CASSFGAGYTF
TRBV2	TRBJ1-5	CASSEYGIGQPQHF
TRBV11-3	TRBJ2-2	CASSSRGTNTGELFF
TRBV11-2	TRBJ2-1	CASSLERGGYNEQFF
TRBV10-3	TRBJ1-6	CAISELAAPNSPLHF
TRBV6-2/TRBV6-3	TRBJ1-5	CASSQGAVQPQHF
TRBV4-3	TRBJ1-3	CASSQEQGAWDTIYF